The 11 T cell receptor beta chains in this list originate from one sample, sequenced in a study of T-cell memory formation after mild COVID-19. TCRdb used MiXCR to reprocess the 5' RACE reads, holding one entry per CDR3 protein. The data hold 200,000 to 250,000 distinct CDR3 sequences, with about 10% observed a single time. The sequenced sample consisted of PBMCs or a T cell subset sorted from them (not recorded which). The receptor set was obtained from a man between 18 and 35 years old who had mild COVID-19 (a few samples of this study predate the infection). Cell type and time point are not known.

The rearrangement joins TRBV6-6 to TRBJ2-3, with 9 bases aligning to TRBD1. Trimming at V came to 6 bases and at J to 4 bases, leaving 8 bases not matched to a gene. This CDR3 has 15 amino acids. Per the germline V gene, CDR1 is MNHNY and CDR2 is SVGAGI (reference sequence). CDR3 residues: CASRQTGGFADTQYF. The CDR3 region has the DNA TGTGCCAGCAGACAGACAGGGGGATTTGCAGATACGCAGTATTTT.

This clonotype was counted ten times or more. V gene TRBV30 combines with J gene TRBJ1-4, with 7 positions matching TRBD1. V trimming: 0 bases; J trimming: 8 bases; junction bases outside the gene matches: 6. This CDR3 has 14 amino acids. Germline CDR1 reads GTSNPN; CDR2 reads SVGIG (reference sequence). The CDR3 protein is CAWSVQGSGEKLFF. CDR3 sequence (DNA): TGTGCCTGGAGTGTACAGGGGTCCGGCGAAAAACTGTTTTTT.

The V and J genes are TRBV20-1 and TRBJ2-2; maybe TRBD2 (5 bases). Germline CDR1 reads DFQATT; CDR2 reads SNEGSKA (reference sequence). The CDR3 loop spans 13 amino acids. The V end was cut by 6 bases, the J end by 5 bases, with 13 bases between. The CDR3 DNA reads TGCAGTGCCTCAACGCCGGGGACCGGGGAGCTGTTTTTT. This encodes CSASTPGTGELFF.

There are a few counts of this clonotype. This chain joins TRBV28 and TRBJ2-5, with D tentatively TRBD2 (5 bases). CDR1 and CDR2 (germline): MDHEN, SYDVKM. Trimming stripped 1 base from V and 7 bases from J, with 7 bases between. This CDR3 spans 12 amino acids. The CDR3 reads CASSLSAATQYF. The CDR3 DNA follows: TGTGCCAGCAGTTTATCAGCGGCGACCCAGTACTTC. The full variable domain, rest sourced from reference TRBV28 and TRBJ2-5, is DVKVTQSSRYLVKRTGEKVFLECVQDMDHENMFWYRQDPGLGLRLIYFSYDVKMKEKGDIPEGYSVSREKKERFSLILESASTNQTSMYLCASSLSAATQYFGPGTRLLVL.

This chain joins TRBV28 and TRBJ2-7; 7 bases match TRBD1. The CDR3 is made up of 15 amino acids. CDR1 is MDHEN and CDR2 is SYDVKM in the germline V gene. The trim removed 4 bases at V and 4 bases at J, leaving 10 bases unmatched. The CDR3 DNA sequence: TGTGCCAGCAGTTCCCCCGGGACAGAGTATTACGAGCAGTACGTC. Its translation: CASSSPGTEYYEQYV.

The chain couples TRBV7-6 to TRBJ2-5, with 7 bases that match TRBD1. Germline-derived CDR1 and CDR2 are SGHVS and FNYEAQ. The ends lost 1 base at V and 1 base at J; junction bases unmatched: 3. This CDR3 spans 15 amino acids. The CDR3 region is CASSLGWTGQETQYF. The CDR3 DNA reads TGTGCCAGCAGCTTAGGGTGGACAGGCCAAGAGACCCAGTACTTC.

This clonotype was counted between two and nine times. V is TRBV7-8 and J is TRBJ1-1; the D is unclear. The CDR3 loop spans 14 amino acids. Looked up from germline, CDR1 is SGHVS and CDR2 is FQNEAQ. Trimming shortened V by 4 bases and J by 0 bases, and 9 bases separated the two germline ends. CDR3 in DNA: TGTGCCAGCAGCTCGACGCCCTTGAACACTGAAGCTTTCTTT. Protein: CASSSTPLNTEAFF.

This clonotype has a handful of counts. The rearrangement uses TRBV7-2 and TRBJ2-3, with 8 positions matching TRBD2. The CDR3 has 16 amino acids. V shed 1 base and J 2 bases; nucleotides not matched to a gene: 5. Germline CDR1 reads SGHTA; CDR2 reads FQGNSA. CDR3 DNA: TGTGCCAGCAGCTTAGAGCGGGGGTACTACACAGATACGCAGTATTTT. Amino acid sequence: CASSLERGYYTDTQYF.

This clonotype was seen more than once but under ten times. The chain uses TRBV7-9 and TRBJ2-2; D gene ambiguous. The V end was cut by 6 bases, the J end by 5 bases, with 16 bases between. CDR3 size: 15 residues. Germline lookup yields CDR1 SEHNR and CDR2 FQNEAQ (reference sequence). CDR3 DNA sequence: TGTGCCAGCAGGCTTGGTGGTGATTTGACCGGGGAGCTGTTTTTT. This encodes CASRLGGDLTGELFF.

This clonotype was counted at least ten times. V is TRBV5-1 and J is TRBJ2-3; no definite D call. Trimming left V 3 bases short and J 13 bases short, with 18 bases between. Germline values: CDR1 SGHRS, CDR2 YFSETQ. The CDR3 contains 13 residues. CDR3 DNA sequence: TGCGCCAGCAGCTCGCTAAGAGACCCAAGGGAGTATTTT. Encoded protein: CASSSLRDPREYF.

The chain links TRBV28 to TRBJ1-1, with D tentatively TRBD1 (6 bases). Germline V gene sequence: CDR1 MDHEN, CDR2 SYDVKM. The CDR3 has 15 residues. With 3 bases removed from V and 8 bases from J, the gap between germline ends came to 19 bases. CDR3 amino acids: CASSFGGSNREEAFF. DNA of the CDR3: TGTGCCAGCAGTTTTGGGGGTTCAAACAGGGAAGAAGCTTTCTTT.